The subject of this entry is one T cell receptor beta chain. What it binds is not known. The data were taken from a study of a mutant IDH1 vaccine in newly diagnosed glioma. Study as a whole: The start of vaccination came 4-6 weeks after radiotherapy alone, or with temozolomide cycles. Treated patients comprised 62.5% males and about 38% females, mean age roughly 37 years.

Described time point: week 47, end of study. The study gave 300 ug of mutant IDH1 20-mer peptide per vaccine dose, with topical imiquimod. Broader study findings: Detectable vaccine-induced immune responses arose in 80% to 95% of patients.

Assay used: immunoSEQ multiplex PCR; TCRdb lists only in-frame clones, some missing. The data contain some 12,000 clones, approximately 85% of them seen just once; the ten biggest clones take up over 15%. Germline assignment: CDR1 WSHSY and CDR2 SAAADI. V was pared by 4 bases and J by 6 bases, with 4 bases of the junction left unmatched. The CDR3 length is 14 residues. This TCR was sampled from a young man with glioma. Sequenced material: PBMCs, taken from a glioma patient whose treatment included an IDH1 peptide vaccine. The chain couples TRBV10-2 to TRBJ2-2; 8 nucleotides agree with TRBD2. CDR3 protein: CASSAGGPPGELFF. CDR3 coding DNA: TGCGCCAGCAGTGCGGGAGGGCCGCCCGGGGAGCTGTTTTTT.